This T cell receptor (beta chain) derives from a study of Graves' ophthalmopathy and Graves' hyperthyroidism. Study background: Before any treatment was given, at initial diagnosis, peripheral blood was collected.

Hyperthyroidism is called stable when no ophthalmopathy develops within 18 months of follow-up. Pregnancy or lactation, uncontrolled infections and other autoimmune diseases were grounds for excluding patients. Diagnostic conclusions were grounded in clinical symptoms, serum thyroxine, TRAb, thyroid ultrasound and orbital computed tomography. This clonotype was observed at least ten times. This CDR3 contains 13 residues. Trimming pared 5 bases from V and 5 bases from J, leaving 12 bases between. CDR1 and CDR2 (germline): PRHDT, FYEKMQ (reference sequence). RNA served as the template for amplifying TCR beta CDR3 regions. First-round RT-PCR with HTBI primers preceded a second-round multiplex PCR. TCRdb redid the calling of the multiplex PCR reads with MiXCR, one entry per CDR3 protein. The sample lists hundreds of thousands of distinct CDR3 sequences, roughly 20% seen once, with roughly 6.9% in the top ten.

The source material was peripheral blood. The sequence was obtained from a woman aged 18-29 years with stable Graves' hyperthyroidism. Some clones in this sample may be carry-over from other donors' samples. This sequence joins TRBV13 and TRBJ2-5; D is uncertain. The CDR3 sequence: CASSPKDGETQYF. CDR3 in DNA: TGTGCCAGCAGCCCCAAAGATGGGGAGACCCAGTACTTC.